This T cell receptor (beta chain) was identified in a study of radiotherapy plus CTLA-4 blockade in lung cancer. At the level of the study: Overall, 15% to 20% of patients showed an objective response, while approximately 30% attained disease control.

Some clones are missing from TCRdb's copy, which holds only in-frame ones; the method was immunoSEQ multiplex PCR. The sample lists 40,000 or so clones; roughly 60% were seen once. Notes on this clone: As yet, its antigen is unknown.

Study-wide results and caveats: Blood saw expansion of tumor-derived TCR clones after radiotherapy plus ipilimumab. Early blood T cell clone dynamics, with interferon-beta, were reported to best predict response.

This clonotype was obtained from a human donor with non-small cell lung cancer who had a partial response to radiotherapy plus ipilimumab. Sequencing was performed on peripheral blood, taken from a patient treated with radiotherapy plus ipilimumab.

CDR3 in amino acids: CASSSGPRRSNTEAFF. CDR3 DNA sequence: TGTGCCAGCAGTTCAGGGCCCCGGCGGTCGAACACTGAAGCTTTCTTT. This rearrangement joins TRBV6-5 to TRBJ1-1, with D maybe TRBD1 (5 bases). The germline CDR1 and CDR2 sequences are MNHEY and SVGAGI. This CDR3 region has 16 residues. V was cut by 4 bases and J by 1 base, with 16 bases left in between.